This paragraph reports one T cell receptor beta chain. This PCR relied on a set of 60 Vbeta primers and 13 Jbeta primers. Clones were sequenced by immunoSEQ multiplex PCR, and TCRdb holds only the in-frame ones, with some missing. Of just over 150,000 clones listed, about 75% are singletons. This sample is drawn from a study of cytomegalovirus exposure and HLA in healthy donors. V was cut by 4 bases and J by 2 bases, with 9 bases left in between. From germline, CDR1 is SGHNT and CDR2 YYREEE (reference sequence). CDR3 size: 13 residues. V is TRBV5-4 and J is TRBJ1-1; possible D gene TRBD1, 6 bases. Material: PBMCs. This receptor was identified in a female donor in good health and CMV-seronegative. CDR3: CASSLRGNTEAFF. The CDR3 DNA follows: TGTGCCAGCAGCCTCAGGGGAAACACTGAAGCTTTCTTT.